This entry lists 24 T cell receptor beta chains sequenced from one sample in a study of blood T cell repertoires in COVID-19. Clones were read by immunoSEQ multiplex PCR, and TCRdb kept only the in-frame ones, dropping some. Seen here are around 140,000 clones, 80% observed once, and the top ten hold roughly 3.6%. Sequences were obtained from peripheral blood. The source is an older man who had recovered from COVID-19.

As DNA, the CDR3 is TGTGCCAGCAGCCCCTCTGTGGGCCCCTACAATGAGCAGTTCTTC. This sequence encodes CASSPSVGPYNEQFF. J is TRBJ2-1 and V is TRBV7-9; D remains unclear. V lost 5 bases and J lost 2, with 13 bases in between. The length of the CDR3 is 15 residues. The germline CDR1 and CDR2 sequences are SEHNR and FQNEAQ (reference sequence).

The gene calls are TRBV27 and TRBJ2-2; 12 bases are shared with TRBD2. The J segment lost 8 bases and the V segment lost 2 bases, leaving 9 bases of the junction unmatched. This CDR3 spans 17 amino acids. The germline V gene encodes CDR1 MNHEY and CDR2 SMNVEV (reference sequence). CDR3 residues: CASSLGGLAGKPGELFF. Written as DNA, the CDR3 is TGTGCCAGCAGTTTAGGAGGACTAGCGGGAAAACCGGGGGAGCTGTTTTTT.

Concerning this clone: The germline gene is not matched at one end of the junction; a read error may be the cause. The V gene is TRBV6-5, the J gene TRBJ1-6; the D is unclear. In germline, CDR1 is MNHEY, CDR2 SVGAGI. The CDR3 is made up of 16 amino acids. The CDR3 region is CASSYSDTSYNSPLHF. DNA for the CDR3: TGTGCCAGCAGTTACTCTGACACGTCCTACAATTCACCCCTCCACTTT.

The chain carries TRBV30 and TRBJ1-2, with a tentative D call TRBD1 (6 bases). This CDR3 comprises 12 residues. Germline lookup yields CDR1 GTSNPN and CDR2 SVGIG (reference sequence). The germline V and J ends were trimmed by 4 bases and 7 bases, with 13 bases remaining between them. CDR3 DNA: TGTGCCTGGATCAACAGGGCAGGTGGCTACACCTTC. This sequence encodes CAWINRAGGYTF.

This sequence joins TRBV10-1 and TRBJ2-5; 10 bases are shared with TRBD1. This CDR3 has 15 amino acids. Germline assignment: CDR1 WNHNN and CDR2 SYGVQD (reference sequence). After removal of 5 bases from V and 5 bases from J, the junction contained 8 bases not matched to a gene. The CDR3 bases are TGCGCCAGCAGTTCACTGACAGGGGGCATCGAGACCCAGTACTTC. Protein product: CASSSLTGGIETQYF.

The CDR3 DNA sequence: TGTGCCAGCAGCTCCCGAGACACCTATTTTAATGAGCAGTTCTTC. Its protein is CASSSRDTYFNEQFF. The genes are TRBV11-2 and TRBJ2-1; the D is unclear. The V gene lost 4 bases and the J gene lost 7 bases, with 17 bases spanning the gap. CDR1 and CDR2 from the germline V gene are SGHAT and FQNNGV. The CDR3 extends over 15 amino acids.

V gene TRBV4-1 combines with J gene TRBJ1-5; 7 bases fit TRBD1. CDR1 is MGHRA, CDR2 YSYEKL, per germline. The CDR3 loop spans 15 amino acids. The V gene end was trimmed by 1 base and the J gene end by 7 bases; junction bases not matched to a gene: 7. Here the CDR3 reads CASSQARQGGQPQHF. For the CDR3, the DNA is TGCGCCAGCAGCCAAGCCCGACAGGGAGGCCAGCCCCAGCATTTT.

The J gene is TRBJ2-2, the V gene TRBV5-1; D is perhaps TRBD2 (5 bases). Trimming left V 9 bases short and J 4 bases short, with 13 bases between. CDR1 is SGHRS and CDR2 is YFSETQ in the germline V gene. The CDR3 length is 13 residues. CDR3 nucleotide sequence: TGCGCCACCAAAGGGAGTTTCACCGGGGAGCTGTTTTTT. It specifies CATKGSFTGELFF.

This chain uses TRBV2 with TRBJ2-2, with TRBD2 identical over 10 bases. This CDR3 is built from 15 residues. Trimming took 4 bases from V and 5 from J; bases not matched to a gene: 4. Germline values: CDR1 SNHLY, CDR2 FYNNEI. The CDR3 bases are TGTGCCAGCAGTGCTAGCGGGAGCGGGACCGGGGAGCTGTTTTTT. As protein: CASSASGSGTGELFF.

The V and J genes are TRBV3-1 (or the pseudogene TRBV3-2) and TRBJ1-1; unclear D gene. V gave up 0 bases and J gave up 1 base, with 15 bases separating them. The CDR3 length is 17 residues. Germline-derived CDR1 and CDR2 are LGHDT and YNNKEL (reference sequence). The CDR3 spells CASSQDLDEGGNTEAFF. Written as DNA, the CDR3 is TGTGCCAGCAGCCAAGATTTGGATGAGGGAGGGAACACTGAAGCTTTCTTT.

This chain connects TRBV27 to TRBJ2-5; tentatively, D is TRBD1 (6 bases). Germline V gene data show CDR1 as MNHEY and CDR2 as SMNVEV (reference sequence). The CDR3 covers 16 residues. V was pared by 1 base and J by 4 bases, with 16 bases between. The CDR3 bases are TGTGCCAGCAGTTTATATTTGGGGGCCCGCGCAGAGACCCAGTACTTC. It yields the protein CASSLYLGARAETQYF.

The CDR3 protein is CSVGEGLGEAFF. The CDR3 DNA follows: TGCAGCGTTGGTGAGGGTTTGGGTGAAGCTTTCTTT. This rearrangement joins TRBV29-1 to TRBJ1-1, with D unclear. The germline V gene encodes CDR1 SQVTM and CDR2 ANQGSEA. There are 12 residues in the CDR3. V was clipped by 4 bases and J by 7 bases, with 13 bases between them.

The chain recombines TRBV18 with TRBJ2-1, with a tentative D call TRBD2 (6 bases). Per germline, CDR1 KGHSH and CDR2 LQKENI. Trimming stripped 0 bases from V and 0 bases from J, with 9 bases between. There are 16 residues in the CDR3. The CDR3 bases are TGTGCCAGCTCACCACCCCGGGAGAGCTCCTACAATGAGCAGTTCTTC. Its protein product is CASSPPRESSYNEQFF.

This chain links TRBV2 with TRBJ1-1, with D maybe TRBD1 (5 bases). Germline V gene sequence: CDR1 SNHLY, CDR2 FYNNEI. The CDR3 is made up of 12 amino acids. This CDR3 is CAAEGTAGEAFF. The CDR3 DNA follows: TGTGCAGCTGAGGGGACGGCGGGGGAAGCTTTCTTT.

The rearrangement links TRBV7-6 to TRBJ2-1, with a possible D match to TRBD2 (6 bases). V lost 8 bases and J lost 4, with 21 bases in between. The CDR3 is 16 residues long. Germline CDR1 SGHVS, CDR2 FNYEAQ. The CDR3 coding sequence is TGTGCCAGCTCCGGTGCGGGAAGTACCACTTACAATGAGCAGTTCTTC. Translation gives CASSGAGSTTYNEQFF.

This rearrangement joins TRBV7-2 to TRBJ2-7; 11 bases are shared with TRBD2. The CDR3 sequence is 16 residues long. CDR1 is SGHTA and CDR2 is FQGNSA in the germline V gene. The junction had 6 bases not matched to a gene; V was cut back by 1 base and J by 4 bases. The CDR3 protein is CASSLDLAGGPYEQYF. The CDR3, as DNA: TGTGCCAGCAGCTTAGATTTAGCGGGAGGGCCTTACGAGCAGTACTTC. Using reference TRBV7-2 and TRBJ2-7 for the parts outside the CDR3, the full variable domain is GAGVSQSPSNKVTEKGKDVELRCDPISGHTALYWYRQSLGQGLEFLIYFQGNSAPDKSGLPSDRFSAERTGGSVSTLTIQRTQQEDSAVYLCASSLDLAGGPYEQYFGPGTRLTVT.

This clone came up many times. This chain connects TRBV7-2 to TRBJ2-7; 10 nucleotides agree with TRBD1. This CDR3 spans 15 amino acids. The V gene end was trimmed by 4 bases and the J gene end by 4 bases; junction bases not matched to a gene: 7. Germline V gives CDR1 SGHTA, CDR2 FQGNSA. The DNA for the CDR3 is TGTGCCAGCAGCTCCCCGGACAGGGGGAGGTACGAGCAGTACTTC. It specifies CASSSPDRGRYEQYF.

The CDR3 nucleotides are TGCGCCAGCAGCCAAGAAGTCTCCGGGACTCCCACAGATACGCAGTATTTT. This translates into CASSQEVSGTPTDTQYF. The chain is built from TRBV4-3 and TRBJ2-3, with D possibly being TRBD2 (6 bases). Germline lookup yields CDR1 LGHNA and CDR2 YSLEER. V gave up 0 bases and J gave up 2 bases, with 15 bases separating them. The CDR3 is made up of 17 amino acids.

The chain couples TRBV12-5 to TRBJ1-3; D gene uncertain. CDR1 and CDR2 from the germline V gene are LGHNT and FRNRAP. The CDR3 runs to 15 residues. V was shortened by 0 bases and J by 0 bases, with 6 bases between the two germline ends. For the CDR3, the DNA is TGTGCTAGTGGTTTGGTACTTGGCTCTGGAAACACCATATATTTT. It encodes CASGLVLGSGNTIYF.

The chain employs TRBV5-6 and TRBJ1-4; D gene uncertain. V was trimmed by 4 bases and J by 0 bases, leaving 16 bases between them. CDR1 and CDR2 from the germline V gene are SGHDT and YYEEEE. The CDR3 is 17 residues long. The CDR3 here is CASSLWTAISTNEKLFF. The CDR3 DNA reads as TGTGCCAGCAGCCTGTGGACTGCCATTTCAACTAATGAAAAACTGTTTTTT.

This sequence joins TRBV6-6 and TRBJ2-5; 11 bases agree with TRBD1. The germline gives CDR1 MNHNY, CDR2 SVGAGI (reference sequence). The CDR3 runs 14 residues. Trimming cost V 6 bases and J 4 bases; bases outside gene matches: 4. CDR3 sequence reads: CASREGQGVETQYF. As DNA, the CDR3 is TGTGCCAGCAGAGAGGGACAGGGGGTAGAGACCCAGTACTTC.

The CDR3 reads CASSQDGTRGRAFF. The CDR3 DNA reads TGTGCCAGCAGCCAAGATGGCACCCGAGGTCGAGCTTTCTTT. The chain couples TRBV3-1 (or the pseudogene TRBV3-2) to TRBJ1-1; D is unclear. CDR3 size: 14 residues. The V end was cut by 0 bases, the J end by 10 bases, with 15 bases between. CDR1 is LGHDT, CDR2 YNNKEL, per germline (reference sequence).

This chain joins TRBV29-1 and TRBJ2-7; 7 bases line up with TRBD1. The CDR3 covers 12 residues. J gave up 5 bases and V 6 bases, and 7 bases lay outside the gene matches. CDR1 SQVTM and CDR2 ANQGSEA come from the germline V gene. Here the CDR3 DNA reads TGCAGCGTGACCGGGACAGTAGACGAGCAGTACTTC. Protein sequence: CSVTGTVDEQYF.

The genes are TRBV7-9 and TRBJ2-2; TRBD2 is a possible D gene (5 bases). CDR1 is SEHNR and CDR2 is FQNEAQ in the germline V gene (reference sequence). V was shortened by 1 base and J by 3 bases, with 12 bases between the two germline ends. The CDR3 sequence is 16 residues long. CDR3 protein: CASSLERGPDTGELFF. DNA of the CDR3: TGTGCCAGCAGCTTAGAGCGAGGGCCTGACACCGGGGAGCTGTTTTTT.